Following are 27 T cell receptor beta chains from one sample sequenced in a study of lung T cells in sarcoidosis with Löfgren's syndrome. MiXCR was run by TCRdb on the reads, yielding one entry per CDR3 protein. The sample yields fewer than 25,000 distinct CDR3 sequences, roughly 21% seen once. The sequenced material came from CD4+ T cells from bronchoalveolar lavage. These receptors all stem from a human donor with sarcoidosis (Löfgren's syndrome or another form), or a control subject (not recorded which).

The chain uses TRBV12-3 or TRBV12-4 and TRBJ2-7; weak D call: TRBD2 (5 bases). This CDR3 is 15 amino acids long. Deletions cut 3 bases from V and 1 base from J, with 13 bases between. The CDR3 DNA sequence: TGTGCCAGCAGTTTCTCTAGCAGCACTTCCTACGAGCAGTACTTC. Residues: CASSFSSSTSYEQYF.

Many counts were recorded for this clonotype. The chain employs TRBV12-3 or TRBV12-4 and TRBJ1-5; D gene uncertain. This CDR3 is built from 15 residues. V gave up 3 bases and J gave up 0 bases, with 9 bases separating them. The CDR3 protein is CASSLYIFSNQPQHF. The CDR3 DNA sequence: TGTGCCAGCAGTTTGTATATTTTTAGCAATCAGCCCCAGCATTTT.

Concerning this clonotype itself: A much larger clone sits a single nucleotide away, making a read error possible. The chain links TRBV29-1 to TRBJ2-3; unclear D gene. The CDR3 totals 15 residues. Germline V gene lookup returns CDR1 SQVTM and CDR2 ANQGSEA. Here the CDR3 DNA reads TGCAGCGTGGCAGCCCCAAGGACGAACACAGATACGCGGTATTTT. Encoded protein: CSVAAPRTNTDTRYF.

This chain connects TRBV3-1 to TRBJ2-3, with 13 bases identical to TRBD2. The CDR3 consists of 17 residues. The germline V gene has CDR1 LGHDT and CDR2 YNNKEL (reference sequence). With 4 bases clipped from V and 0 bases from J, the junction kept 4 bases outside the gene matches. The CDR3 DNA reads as TGTGCCAGCAGCCCAGGACTAGCGGGAGCGAGCACAGATACGCAGTATTTT. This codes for CASSPGLAGASTDTQYF.

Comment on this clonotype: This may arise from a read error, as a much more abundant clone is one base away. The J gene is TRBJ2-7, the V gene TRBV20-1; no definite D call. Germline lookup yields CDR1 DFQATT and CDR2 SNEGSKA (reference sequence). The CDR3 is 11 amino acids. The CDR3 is CSAPDHYERYF. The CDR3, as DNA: TGCAGTGCGCCCGACCACTACGAGCGGTACTTC.

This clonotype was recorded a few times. The CDR3 coding sequence is TGTGCCAGCAGTACTAGCACTGGGACAGTGAGGATCTATGGCTACACCTTC. It yields the protein CASSTSTGTVRIYGYTF. This chain connects TRBV12-3 or TRBV12-4 to TRBJ1-2, with 7 bases aligning to TRBD1. J was trimmed by 4 bases and V by 5 bases; bases with no gene match: 16. The CDR3 contains 17 residues.

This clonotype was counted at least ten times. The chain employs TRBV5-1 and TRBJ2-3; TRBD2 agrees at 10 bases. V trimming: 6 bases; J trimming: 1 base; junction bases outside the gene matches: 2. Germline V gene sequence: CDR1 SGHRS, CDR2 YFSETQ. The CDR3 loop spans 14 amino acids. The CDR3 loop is CASMGTSGTDTQYF. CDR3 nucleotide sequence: TGCGCCAGCATGGGGACTAGCGGCACAGATACGCAGTATTTT.

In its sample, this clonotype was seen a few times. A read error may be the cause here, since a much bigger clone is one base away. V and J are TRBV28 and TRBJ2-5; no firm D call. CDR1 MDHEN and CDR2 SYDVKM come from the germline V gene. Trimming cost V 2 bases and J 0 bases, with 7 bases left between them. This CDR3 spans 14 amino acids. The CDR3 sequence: CASSLLGNQETQYF. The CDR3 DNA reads TGTGCCAGCAGTTTACTGGGGAACCAAGAGACCCAGTACTTC.

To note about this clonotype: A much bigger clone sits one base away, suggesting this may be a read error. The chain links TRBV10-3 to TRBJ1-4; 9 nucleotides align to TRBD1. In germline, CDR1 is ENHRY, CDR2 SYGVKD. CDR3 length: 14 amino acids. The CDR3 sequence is CAISEGQGFEKLSF. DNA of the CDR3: TGTGCCATCTCGGAGGGACAGGGATTTGAAAAACTGTCTTTT.

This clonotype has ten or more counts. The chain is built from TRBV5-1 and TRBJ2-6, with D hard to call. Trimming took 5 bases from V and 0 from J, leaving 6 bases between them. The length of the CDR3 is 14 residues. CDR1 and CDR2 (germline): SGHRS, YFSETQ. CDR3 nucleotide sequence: TGCGCCAGCAGAGACCCCTCTGGGGCCAACGTCCTGACTTTC. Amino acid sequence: CASRDPSGANVLTF.

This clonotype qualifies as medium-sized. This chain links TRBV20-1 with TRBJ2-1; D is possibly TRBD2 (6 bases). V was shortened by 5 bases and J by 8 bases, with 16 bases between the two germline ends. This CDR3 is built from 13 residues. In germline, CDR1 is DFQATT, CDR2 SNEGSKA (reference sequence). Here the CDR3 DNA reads TGCAGTGCTCGCACTGGGTGGGGGGATGAGCAGTTCTTC. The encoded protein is CSARTGWGDEQFF.

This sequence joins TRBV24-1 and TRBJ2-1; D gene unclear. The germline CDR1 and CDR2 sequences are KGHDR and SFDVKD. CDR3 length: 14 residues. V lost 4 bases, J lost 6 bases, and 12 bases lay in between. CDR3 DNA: TGTGCCACCAGTGACACCCGACGAGGCAATGAGCAGTTCTTC. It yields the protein CATSDTRRGNEQFF.

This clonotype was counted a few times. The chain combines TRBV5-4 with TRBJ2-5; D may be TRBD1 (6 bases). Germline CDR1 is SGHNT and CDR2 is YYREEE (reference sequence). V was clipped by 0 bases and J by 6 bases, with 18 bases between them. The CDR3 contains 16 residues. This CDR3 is CASSLGDTRSGQTQYF. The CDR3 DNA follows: TGTGCCAGCAGCTTGGGGGACACTCGATCCGGACAGACCCAGTACTTC.

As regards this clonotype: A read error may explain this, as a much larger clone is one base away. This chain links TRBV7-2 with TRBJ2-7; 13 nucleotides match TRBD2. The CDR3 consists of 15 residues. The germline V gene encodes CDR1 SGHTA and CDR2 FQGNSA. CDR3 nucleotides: TGTGCCAGCAGCTTTACTAGCGGGAGGGCCCACGAGCGGTACTTC. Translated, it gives CASSFTSGRAHERYF.

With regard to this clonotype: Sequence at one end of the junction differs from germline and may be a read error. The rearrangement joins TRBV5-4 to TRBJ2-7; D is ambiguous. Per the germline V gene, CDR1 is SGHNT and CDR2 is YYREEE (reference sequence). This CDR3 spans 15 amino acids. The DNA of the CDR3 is TGTGCCAGCGGCTTTGGTGGAGTCCCCCTCTACGAGCAGTACTTC. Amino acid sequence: CASGFGGVPLYEQYF.

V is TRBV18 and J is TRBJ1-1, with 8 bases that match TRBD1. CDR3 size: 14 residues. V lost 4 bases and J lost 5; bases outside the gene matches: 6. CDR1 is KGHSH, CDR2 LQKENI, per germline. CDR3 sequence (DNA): TGTGCCAGCTCACTCGGACAGGGAGCGACTGAAGCTTTCTTT. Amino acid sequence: CASSLGQGATEAFF.

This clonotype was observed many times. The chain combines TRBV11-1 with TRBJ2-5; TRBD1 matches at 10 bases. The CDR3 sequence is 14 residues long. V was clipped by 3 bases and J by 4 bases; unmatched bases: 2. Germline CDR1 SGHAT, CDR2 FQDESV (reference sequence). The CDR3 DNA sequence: TGTGCCAGCAGCTTTGACAGGGGGCGAGAGACCCAGTACTTC. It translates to CASSFDRGRETQYF.

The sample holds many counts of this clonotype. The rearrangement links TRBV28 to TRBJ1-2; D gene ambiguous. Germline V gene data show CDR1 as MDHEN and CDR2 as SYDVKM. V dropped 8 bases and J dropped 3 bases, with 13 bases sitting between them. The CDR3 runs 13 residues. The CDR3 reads CASCDPADYGYTF. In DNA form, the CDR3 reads TGTGCCAGCTGCGACCCAGCCGACTATGGCTACACCTTC.

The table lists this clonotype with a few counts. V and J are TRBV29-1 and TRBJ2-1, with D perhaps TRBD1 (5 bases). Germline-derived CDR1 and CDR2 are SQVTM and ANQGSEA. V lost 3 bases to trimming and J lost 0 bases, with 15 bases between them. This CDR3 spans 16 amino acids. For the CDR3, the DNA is TGCAGCGTTGATCTCTTGGGGCGGTCCTCCTACAATGAGCAGTTCTTC. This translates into CSVDLLGRSSYNEQFF.

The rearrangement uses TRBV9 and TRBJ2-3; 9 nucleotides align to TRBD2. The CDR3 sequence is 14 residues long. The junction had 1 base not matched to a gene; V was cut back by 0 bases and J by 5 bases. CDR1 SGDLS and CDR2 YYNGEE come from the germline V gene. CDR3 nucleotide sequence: TGTGCCAGCAGCGTAGCACTAGCGGGAGATACGCAGTATTTT. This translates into CASSVALAGDTQYF.

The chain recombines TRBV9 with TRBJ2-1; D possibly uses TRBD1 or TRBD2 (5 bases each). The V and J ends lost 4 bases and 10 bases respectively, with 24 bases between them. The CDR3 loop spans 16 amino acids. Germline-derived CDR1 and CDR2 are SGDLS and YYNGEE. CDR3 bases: TGTGCCAGCAGCCGAGGGGTGGCGGACATCCGCGGGGAGCAGTTCTTC. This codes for CASSRGVADIRGEQFF. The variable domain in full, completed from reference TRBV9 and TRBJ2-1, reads DSGVTQTPKHLITATGQRVTLRCSPRSGDLSVYWYQQSLDQGLQFLIQYYNGEERAKGNILERFSAQQFPDLHSELNLSSLELGDSALYFCASSRGVADIRGEQFFGPGTRLTVL.

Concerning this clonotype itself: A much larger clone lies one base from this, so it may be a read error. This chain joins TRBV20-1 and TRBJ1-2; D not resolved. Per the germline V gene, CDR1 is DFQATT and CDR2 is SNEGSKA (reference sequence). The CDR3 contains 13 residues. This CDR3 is CSARGRPNYGYAF. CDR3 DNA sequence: TGCAGTGCTAGAGGCCGACCGAACTATGGCTACGCCTTC.

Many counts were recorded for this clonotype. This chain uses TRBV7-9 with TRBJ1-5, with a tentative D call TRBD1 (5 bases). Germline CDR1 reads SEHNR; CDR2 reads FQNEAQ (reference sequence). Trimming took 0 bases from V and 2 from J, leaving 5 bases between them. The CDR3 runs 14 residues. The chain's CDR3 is CASSLAGGNQPQHF. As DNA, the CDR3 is TGTGCCAGCAGCTTAGCAGGGGGCAATCAGCCCCAGCATTTT.

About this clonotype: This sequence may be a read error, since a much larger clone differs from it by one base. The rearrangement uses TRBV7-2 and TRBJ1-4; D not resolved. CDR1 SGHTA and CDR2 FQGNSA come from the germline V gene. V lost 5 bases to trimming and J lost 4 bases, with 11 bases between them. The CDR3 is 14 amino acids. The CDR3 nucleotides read TGTGCCAGCAGCCCGGCAGGTTTTAATGAAAAACTGTTTTTT. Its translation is CASSPAGFNEKLFF.

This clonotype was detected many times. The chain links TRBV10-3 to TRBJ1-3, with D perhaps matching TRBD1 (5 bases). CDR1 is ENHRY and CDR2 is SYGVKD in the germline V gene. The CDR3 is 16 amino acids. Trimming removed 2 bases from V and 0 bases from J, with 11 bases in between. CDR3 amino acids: CAISEGAGNSGNTIYF. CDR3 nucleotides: TGTGCCATCAGTGAGGGGGCAGGGAACTCTGGAAACACCATATATTTT.

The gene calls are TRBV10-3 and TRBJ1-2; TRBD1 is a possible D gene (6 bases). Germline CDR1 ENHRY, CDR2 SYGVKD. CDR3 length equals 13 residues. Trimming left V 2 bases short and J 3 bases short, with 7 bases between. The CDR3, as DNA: TGTGCCATCAGTGAGGGACAGCACTATGGCTACACCTTC. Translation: CAISEGQHYGYTF.

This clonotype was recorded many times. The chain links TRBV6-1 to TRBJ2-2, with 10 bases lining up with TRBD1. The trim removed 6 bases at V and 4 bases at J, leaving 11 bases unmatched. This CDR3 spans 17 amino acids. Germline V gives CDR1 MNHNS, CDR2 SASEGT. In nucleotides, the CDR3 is TGTGCCAGCAGACGACAAGGGACAGGGGTCTTCACCGGGGAGCTGTTTTTT. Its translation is CASRRQGTGVFTGELFF.